The sequence of this T cell receptor (beta chain) was determined in a study of blood T cell repertoires in COVID-19. Study at large: COVID-19 samples from acute and convalescent phases originated in the United States, Italy and Spain. Sources were T cells, B-cell-depleted T cells, or PBMCs; the material itself was cDNA or gDNA.

This CDR3 has 16 amino acids. Libraries were prepared by immunoSEQ multiplex PCR; TCRdb keeps only in-frame clonotypes and omits some of them. The profile shows roughly 260,000 clones, 88% of them singletons. The clonotype was recovered from a man aged 60 to 69 who had recovered from COVID-19. Input material: peripheral blood. The V call is TRBV21-1, the J call TRBJ2-1; the D call of TRBD1 is as the table states it, not checked on the DNA. TRBV21-1 is reported as a pseudogene. CDR3 protein: CASSKVGIGQVGEQFF. For the CDR3, the DNA is TGTGCCAGCAGCAAAGTCGGGATTGGACAGGTGGGAGAGCAGTTCTTC.